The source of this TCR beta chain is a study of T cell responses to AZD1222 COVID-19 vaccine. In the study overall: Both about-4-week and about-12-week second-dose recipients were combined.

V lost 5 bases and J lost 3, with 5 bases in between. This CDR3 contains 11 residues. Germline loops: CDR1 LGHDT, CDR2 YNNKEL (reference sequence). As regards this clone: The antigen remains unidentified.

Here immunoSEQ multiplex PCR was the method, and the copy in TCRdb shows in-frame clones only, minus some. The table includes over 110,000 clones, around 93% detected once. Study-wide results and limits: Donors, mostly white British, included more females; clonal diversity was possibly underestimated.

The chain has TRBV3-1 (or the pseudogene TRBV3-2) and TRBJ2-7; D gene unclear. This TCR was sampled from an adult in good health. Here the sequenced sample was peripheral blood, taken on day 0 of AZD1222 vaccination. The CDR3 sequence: CASSADYEQYF. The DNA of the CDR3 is TGTGCCAGCAGCGCAGACTACGAGCAGTACTTC.